A single sample is the source of the 32 T cell receptor beta chains below, sequenced in a study of shared clonotypes between healthy human individuals. Here immunoSEQ multiplex PCR was the method, and the copy in TCRdb shows in-frame clones only, minus some. This table holds about 2.4 million clones, more than 85% found once. Sample: naive CD4+ T cells from PBMCs. Described subset: CD45RA+ positively selected. These receptors came from a young man in good health. Some clones in this sample may be carry-over from other donors' samples.

The chain has TRBV19 and TRBJ2-7; 9 bases agree with TRBD1. Germline V gene lookup returns CDR1 LNHDA and CDR2 SQIVND (reference sequence). J was trimmed by 5 bases and V by 7 bases; bases with no gene match: 9. This CDR3 is 14 amino acids long. The CDR3 coding sequence is TGTGCCAGTACCCCGACAGGGGGTTACGACGAGCAGTACTTC. It yields the protein CASTPTGGYDEQYF. The variable domain in full, completed from reference TRBV19 and TRBJ2-7, reads DGGITQSPKYLFRKEGQNVTLSCEQNLNHDAMYWYRQDPGQGLRLIYYSQIVNDFQKGDIAEGYSVSREKKESFPLTVTSAQKNPTAFYLCASTPTGGYDEQYFGPGTRLTVT.

This chain joins TRBV2 and TRBJ2-2, with unresolved D. Germline V gives CDR1 SNHLY, CDR2 FYNNEI. The CDR3 has 13 residues. V was cut by 4 bases and J by 3 bases, with 6 bases left in between. CDR3 coding DNA: TGTGCCAGCAGTGCAGTGCACACCGGGGAGCTGTTTTTT. It codes for CASSAVHTGELFF. Using reference TRBV2 and TRBJ2-2 for the parts outside the CDR3, the full variable domain is EPEVTQTPSHQVTQMGQEVILRCVPISNHLYFYWYRQILGQKVEFLVSFYNNEISEKSEIFDDQFSVERPDGSNFTLKIRSTKLEDSAMYFCASSAVHTGELFFGEGSRLTVL.

This chain uses TRBV28 with TRBJ2-7, with D hard to call. Between the trimmed V and J ends, which lost 5 bases and 2 bases, there was a span of 13 bases. The germline V gene has CDR1 MDHEN and CDR2 SYDVKM. The CDR3 runs to 14 residues. CDR3 bases: TGTGCCAGCAGTCTAATCCCTGGGGCCTACGAGCAGTACTTC. Amino acid sequence: CASSLIPGAYEQYF.

The chain links TRBV6-5 to TRBJ2-5; D perhaps matches TRBD1 (5 bases). The CDR3 totals 14 residues. Deletions cut 6 bases from V and 5 bases from J, with 16 bases between. CDR1 MNHEY and CDR2 SVGAGI come from the germline V gene. The CDR3 region is CASRPGAGWETQYF. The CDR3 DNA is TGTGCCAGCAGGCCTGGGGCCGGGTGGGAGACCCAGTACTTC.

The genes are TRBV30 and TRBJ1-2; D uncertain. V dropped 2 bases and J dropped 5 bases, with 12 bases sitting between them. The CDR3 is 13 residues long. Germline CDR1 and CDR2: GTSNPN and SVGIG (reference sequence). For the CDR3, the DNA is TGTGCCTGGAGTCCCTCCCCTCTGTATGGCTACACCTTC. This sequence encodes CAWSPSPLYGYTF.

As DNA, the CDR3 is TGTGCCAGCAGCTCCGGGACAGGGGCCACAGATACGCAGTATTTT. Protein: CASSSGTGATDTQYF. This chain links TRBV7-3 with TRBJ2-3; 10 bases fit TRBD1. This CDR3 comprises 15 residues. Per the germline V gene, CDR1 is SGHTA and CDR2 is FQGTGA. The V gene end was trimmed by 4 bases and the J gene end by 2 bases; junction bases not matched to a gene: 3.

In its sample, this clone was seen once. The chain has TRBV27 and TRBJ2-7; D could derive from TRBD1 or TRBD2 (6 bases each). This CDR3 has 15 amino acids. CDR1 MNHEY and CDR2 SMNVEV come from the germline V gene (reference sequence). The ends were cut back, 6 bases at V and 3 bases at J, with 18 bases in the middle. The CDR3 reads CASRRGGQVHYEQYF. The CDR3 DNA is TGTGCCAGCAGACGTGGGGGGCAGGTCCACTACGAGCAGTACTTC.

This clone was counted only a few times. For the CDR3, the DNA is TGCAGCGTTGTTGTGCTCGCATATGGCTACACCTTC. This codes for CSVVVLAYGYTF. V is TRBV29-1 and J is TRBJ1-2; unclear D gene. From germline, CDR1 is SQVTM and CDR2 ANQGSEA. Trimming left V 4 bases short and J 5 bases short, with 11 bases between. The CDR3 sequence is 12 residues long.

The CDR3 is CASTPLGATSYEQYF. CDR3 coding DNA: TGTGCCAGCACCCCCTTAGGGGCGACAAGCTACGAGCAGTACTTC. V usage is TRBV2 and J usage is TRBJ2-7; TRBD1 might be the D (5 bases). The CDR3 consists of 15 residues. The V end was cut by 7 bases, the J end by 3 bases, with 19 bases between. Germline CDR1 and CDR2: SNHLY and FYNNEI.

The rearrangement uses TRBV28 and TRBJ2-1; D unclear. CDR3 length equals 12 residues. Germline V lookup: CDR1 MDHEN, CDR2 SYDVKM. V was pared by 6 bases and J by 6 bases, with 9 bases between. The CDR3 sequence is CASREFINEQFF. CDR3 nucleotides: TGTGCCAGCAGGGAGTTTATCAATGAGCAGTTCTTC.

The chain recombines TRBV4-3 with TRBJ2-3; D might be TRBD1 (5 bases). Germline CDR1 LGHNA, CDR2 YSLEER. The ends were cut back, 3 bases at V and 2 bases at J, with 15 bases in the middle. The CDR3 has 16 amino acids. CDR3 region: CASSQWGGFPTDTQYF. CDR3 coding DNA: TGCGCCAGCAGCCAGTGGGGCGGATTCCCCACAGATACGCAGTATTTT.

The rearrangement uses TRBV30 and TRBJ1-1; D uncertain. Trimming cost V 3 bases and J 6 bases, with 11 bases left between them. The CDR3 has 12 residues. Germline CDR1 GTSNPN, CDR2 SVGIG (reference sequence). The DNA for the CDR3 is TGTGCCTGGAGGTTTTTCGGGGCTGAAGCTTTCTTT. The encoded protein is CAWRFFGAEAFF.

V gene TRBV28 combines with J gene TRBJ2-1, with 16 bases aligning to TRBD2. The germline V gene encodes CDR1 MDHEN and CDR2 SYDVKM. The CDR3 has 15 amino acids. Trimming at V came to 5 bases and at J to 15 bases, leaving 10 bases not matched to a gene. The CDR3 here is CASSQGGTSGRDRFF. The CDR3 DNA is TGTGCCAGCAGTCAAGGCGGGACTAGCGGGAGGGACCGGTTCTTC.

The V gene is TRBV5-1, the J gene TRBJ2-1, with 10 bases that match TRBD2. The CDR3 runs 16 residues. Germline lookup yields CDR1 SGHRS and CDR2 YFSETQ. After removal of 2 bases from V and 3 bases from J, the junction contained 5 bases not matched to a gene. This CDR3 reads CASSFSGRGYYNEQFF. CDR3 bases: TGCGCCAGCAGCTTCAGCGGGAGGGGATACTACAATGAGCAGTTCTTC.

The rearrangement links TRBV27 to TRBJ2-1; 8 nucleotides align to TRBD2. The CDR3 is 18 residues long. In germline, CDR1 is MNHEY, CDR2 SMNVEV (reference sequence). Losses at the gene ends were 6 bases for V and 3 bases for J; bases not matched to a gene: 16. The CDR3 region has the DNA TGTGCCAGCAGCCTCCCAAGAAAAGGACTAGCACACTACAATGAGCAGTTCTTC. As protein: CASSLPRKGLAHYNEQFF.

The V gene is TRBV6-6, the J gene TRBJ2-3; D uncertain. Deletions cut 6 bases from V and 1 base from J, with 8 bases between. The CDR3 extends over 13 amino acids. The V gene's germline CDR1 is MNHNY and CDR2 SVGAGI (reference sequence). CDR3 nucleotide sequence: TGTGCCAGCAGCCCATGGGGCACAGATACGCAGTATTTT. Translated, it gives CASSPWGTDTQYF.

The chain employs TRBV7-2 and TRBJ2-7, with 11 bases matching TRBD2. Germline-derived CDR1 and CDR2 are SGHTA and FQGNSA. CDR3 length: 15 amino acids. Unmatched junction bases numbered 9, after V lost 5 bases and J lost 6 bases. The CDR3 bases are TGTGCCAGCAGCGCAACCGGGACTAGCGGCGGCGAGCAGTACTTC. Translating it yields CASSATGTSGGEQYF.

This sequence joins TRBV5-1 and TRBJ2-5; 10 bases are a match to TRBD1. With 4 bases clipped from V and 5 bases from J, the junction kept 8 bases outside the gene matches. The CDR3 has 15 amino acids. The germline V gene has CDR1 SGHRS and CDR2 YFSETQ. The CDR3 loop reads CASSMGPGQGETQYF. DNA of the CDR3: TGCGCCAGCAGCATGGGGCCGGGACAGGGGGAGACCCAGTACTTC. The full variable domain, completed using reference TRBV5-1 and TRBJ2-5, is KAGVTQTPRYLIKTRGQQVTLSCSPISGHRSVSWYQQTPGQGLQFLFEYFSETQRNKGNFPGRFSGRQFSNSRSEMNVSTLELGDSALYLCASSMGPGQGETQYFGPGTRLLVL.

V usage is TRBV25-1 and J usage is TRBJ2-1; no reliable D call. The germline gives CDR1 MGHDK, CDR2 SYGVNS. The V and J ends lost 1 base and 4 bases respectively, with 14 bases between them. This CDR3 is 16 amino acids long. CDR3 in amino acids: CASSELIGNYYNEQFF. As DNA, the CDR3 is TGTGCCAGCAGTGAATTAATAGGAAATTATTACAATGAGCAGTTCTTC.

A note on this clone: This specimen includes other DNA sequences encoding the same CDR3. V and J are TRBV28 and TRBJ2-7; TRBD1 agrees at 8 bases. V was pared by 6 bases and J by 4 bases, with 5 bases of the junction left unmatched. Germline V gene data show CDR1 as MDHEN and CDR2 as SYDVKM. The CDR3 contains 13 residues. In nucleotides, the CDR3 is TGTGCCAGCAGCTACGACAGGGGTTACGAGCAGTACTTC. Translated: CASSYDRGYEQYF.

The J gene is TRBJ2-5, the V gene TRBV28, with D tentatively TRBD1 or TRBD2 (5 bases each). Between the trimmed V and J ends, which lost 7 bases and 5 bases, there was a span of 14 bases. The CDR3 covers 13 residues. Germline CDR1 is MDHEN and CDR2 is SYDVKM. The CDR3 DNA sequence: TGTGCCAGCACAGAGGGGCGCCGGGAGACCCAGTACTTC. Its translation: CASTEGRRETQYF.

The genes are TRBV2 and TRBJ1-1, with 9 bases lining up with TRBD1. CDR1 and CDR2 (germline): SNHLY, FYNNEI. The CDR3 loop spans 15 amino acids. V was clipped by 3 bases and J by 4 bases; unmatched bases: 6. CDR3 in amino acids: CASSDPGQGGTEAFF. In nucleotides, the CDR3 is TGTGCCAGCAGTGATCCGGGACAGGGCGGCACTGAAGCTTTCTTT.

The chain links TRBV28 to TRBJ1-2; D call uncertain. The V gene lost 6 bases and the J gene lost 8 bases, with 13 bases spanning the gap. CDR1 and CDR2 from the germline V gene are MDHEN and SYDVKM. CDR3 length: 12 amino acids. The CDR3 region has the DNA TGTGCCAGCAGCCCCGGGAGGCGGGGCTACACCTTC. This encodes CASSPGRRGYTF.

The CDR3: CASSSRTVTGTNEQFF. The CDR3 DNA reads as TGTGCCAGCAGCTCCCGGACAGTAACGGGCACCAATGAGCAGTTCTTC. The chain combines TRBV11-2 with TRBJ2-1; tentatively, D is TRBD1 (6 bases). Germline loops: CDR1 SGHAT, CDR2 FQNNGV. Deletions cut 4 bases from V and 6 bases from J, with 19 bases between. The CDR3 has 16 amino acids.

With regard to this clone: Other DNA sequences in this sample translate to the same CDR3. The chain combines TRBV14 with TRBJ1-2, with D possibly being TRBD1 (6 bases). Germline V gives CDR1 SGHDN, CDR2 FVKESK. The CDR3 runs 12 residues. The V end was cut by 4 bases, the J end by 5 bases, with 8 bases between. CDR3 nucleotide sequence: TGTGCCAGCAGCCCAGGGGATTATGGCTACACCTTC. Translation gives CASSPGDYGYTF.

The chain links TRBV11-2 to TRBJ2-3; D uncertain. The length of the CDR3 is 17 residues. Germline lookup yields CDR1 SGHAT and CDR2 FQNNGV. V lost 5 bases and J lost 2, with 20 bases in between. Here the CDR3 DNA reads TGTGCCAGCAGCCCCCGACGACCGTTTGTTAACACAGATACGCAGTATTTT. Translated: CASSPRRPFVNTDTQYF.

The count of this clone is one. The gene calls are TRBV7-2 and TRBJ1-4; TRBD1 is a possible D gene (5 bases). V was clipped by 1 base and J by 7 bases, with 10 bases between them. Germline V gives CDR1 SGHTA, CDR2 FQGNSA. This CDR3 contains 14 residues. In nucleotides, the CDR3 is TGTGCCAGCAGCTTAGTTCGGGGGGTTGAAAAACTGTTTTTT. The encoded protein is CASSLVRGVEKLFF.

In its sample, this clone was seen once. This chain connects TRBV5-4 to TRBJ2-3; TRBD2 is a possible D gene (5 bases). Looked up from germline, CDR1 is SGHNT and CDR2 is YYREEE (reference sequence). The CDR3 runs 14 residues. V was cut by 4 bases and J by 5 bases, with 14 bases left in between. In DNA, the CDR3 is TGTGCCAGCAGCCCGGGCGTTGGAGGAGATACGCAGTATTTT. This encodes CASSPGVGGDTQYF.

Of note for this clone: Other DNA sequences from this sample encode an identical CDR3 as well. The chain combines TRBV9 with TRBJ2-5; 12 bases align to TRBD2. The J segment lost 3 bases and the V segment lost 0 bases, leaving 0 bases of the junction unmatched. Germline V gives CDR1 SGDLS, CDR2 YYNGEE. This CDR3 comprises 15 residues. This chain's CDR3 is CASSVGLAGEETQYF. DNA for the CDR3: TGTGCCAGCAGCGTAGGACTAGCGGGAGAAGAGACCCAGTACTTC.

The chain couples TRBV19 to TRBJ1-5; 7 nucleotides agree with TRBD1. V shed 7 bases, J shed 10 bases, and the junction held 19 bases outside the gene matches. Germline loops: CDR1 LNHDA, CDR2 SQIVND (reference sequence). CDR3 length equals 16 residues. The CDR3 is CASKAGDRAMPTPQHF. In nucleotides, the CDR3 is TGTGCCAGTAAGGCGGGAGACAGGGCCATGCCGACACCCCAGCATTTT.

This clone appeared a single time. The rearrangement joins TRBV19 to TRBJ1-2; TRBD1 matches 8 bases. V shed 4 bases and J 6 bases; nucleotides not matched to a gene: 7. In germline, CDR1 is LNHDA, CDR2 SQIVND (reference sequence). The CDR3 is 14 amino acids. In DNA, the CDR3 is TGTGCCAGTAGTAGGACAGGGTACAGCGATGGCTACACCTTC. This codes for CASSRTGYSDGYTF.

J is TRBJ1-2 and V is TRBV4-2; TRBD1 matches 12 bases. V shed 6 bases and J 0 bases; nucleotides not matched to a gene: 8. The germline CDR1 and CDR2 sequences are LGHNA and YNFKEQ. This CDR3 spans 17 amino acids. Here the CDR3 reads CASSHPGTGGANYGYTF. Here the CDR3 DNA reads TGTGCCAGCAGTCACCCCGGGACAGGGGGCGCTAACTATGGCTACACCTTC.